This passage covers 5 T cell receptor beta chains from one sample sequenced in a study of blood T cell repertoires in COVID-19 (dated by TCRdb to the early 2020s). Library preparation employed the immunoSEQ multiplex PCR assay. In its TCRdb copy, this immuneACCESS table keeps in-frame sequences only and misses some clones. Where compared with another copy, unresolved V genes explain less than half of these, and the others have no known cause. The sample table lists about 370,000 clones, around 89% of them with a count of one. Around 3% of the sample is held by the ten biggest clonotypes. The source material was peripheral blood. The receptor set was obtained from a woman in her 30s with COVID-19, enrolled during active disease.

In nucleotides, the CDR3 is TGTGCCAGCAGCCCAAATACAGGGGCTAGCACAGATACGCAGTATTTT. Translating gives CASSPNTGASTDTQYF. The rearrangement links TRBV7-9 to TRBJ2-3; TRBD1 aligns across 7 bases. The CDR3 runs to 16 residues. CDR1 is SEHNR and CDR2 is FQNEAQ in the germline V gene (reference sequence). V lost 5 bases to trimming and J lost 0 bases; unmatched junction nucleotides: 8.

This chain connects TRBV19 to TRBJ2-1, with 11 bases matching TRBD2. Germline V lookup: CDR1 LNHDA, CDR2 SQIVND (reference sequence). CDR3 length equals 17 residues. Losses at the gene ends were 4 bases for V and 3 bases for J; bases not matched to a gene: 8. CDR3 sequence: CASSKASGRTYYNEQFF. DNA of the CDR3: TGTGCCAGTAGTAAAGCTAGCGGGAGGACCTACTACAATGAGCAGTTCTTC.

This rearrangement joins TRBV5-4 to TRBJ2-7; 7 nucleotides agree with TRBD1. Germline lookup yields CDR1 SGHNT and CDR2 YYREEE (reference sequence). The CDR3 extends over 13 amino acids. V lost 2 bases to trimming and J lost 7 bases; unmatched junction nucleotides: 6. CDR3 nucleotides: TGTGCCAGCAGCTTCCGAGGGGGCCGAGAGCAGTACGTC. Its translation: CASSFRGGREQYV.

The CDR3 DNA is TGCGCCAGCAGCCAAGGGGGACAGATTACTAACTATGGCTACACCTTC. Protein: CASSQGGQITNYGYTF. The V and J genes are TRBV4-1 and TRBJ1-2; 7 bases map to TRBD1. The germline gives CDR1 MGHRA, CDR2 YSYEKL. The length of the CDR3 is 16 residues. V gave up 1 base and J gave up 0 bases; unmatched junction bases: 5.

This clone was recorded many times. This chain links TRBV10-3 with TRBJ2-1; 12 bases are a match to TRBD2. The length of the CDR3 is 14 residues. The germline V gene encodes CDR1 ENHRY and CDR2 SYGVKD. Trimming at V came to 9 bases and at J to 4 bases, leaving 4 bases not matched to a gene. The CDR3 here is CAIRTSGDYNEQFF. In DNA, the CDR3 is TGTGCCATTAGGACTAGCGGGGATTACAATGAGCAGTTCTTC.